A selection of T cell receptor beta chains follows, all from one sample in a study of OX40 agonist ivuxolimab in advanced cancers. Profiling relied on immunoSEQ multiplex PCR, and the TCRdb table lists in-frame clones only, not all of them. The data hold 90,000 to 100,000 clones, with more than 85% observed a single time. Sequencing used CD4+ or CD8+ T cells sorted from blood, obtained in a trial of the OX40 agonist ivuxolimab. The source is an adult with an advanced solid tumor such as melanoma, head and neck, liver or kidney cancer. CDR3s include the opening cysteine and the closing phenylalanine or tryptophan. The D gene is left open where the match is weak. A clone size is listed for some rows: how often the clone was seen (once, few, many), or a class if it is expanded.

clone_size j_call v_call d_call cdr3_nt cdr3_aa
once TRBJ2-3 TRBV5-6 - TGTGCCAGCAGCTTGGCCGTTAGCGCCCCCCCGGATACGCAGTATTTT CASSLAVSAPPDTQYF
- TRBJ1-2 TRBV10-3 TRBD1 TGTGCCATCGGGGACAGGGTTCAAGGCTATGGCTACACCTTC CAIGDRVQGYGYTF
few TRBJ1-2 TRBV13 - TGTGCCAGCAGCTCAAGGACAGATTATGACGGGGGCTACACCTTC CASSSRTDYDGGYTF
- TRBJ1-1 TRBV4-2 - TGTGCCAGCAGCCAAGAGGAGGGATACACTGAAGCTTTCTTT CASSQEEGYTEAFF
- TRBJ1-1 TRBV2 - TGTGCCAGCGGGGCTGGGGACTTGGGTAAAGCTTTCTTT CASGAGDLGKAFF
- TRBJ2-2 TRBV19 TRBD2 TGTGCCAGTAGTGCGGGACTACCTACCGGGGAGCTGTTTTTT CASSAGLPTGELFF
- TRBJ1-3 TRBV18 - TGTGCCAGCTCACCGGGATACTCTGGAAACACCATATATTTT CASSPGYSGNTIYF
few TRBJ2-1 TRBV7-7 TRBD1 TGTGCCAGCAGCAGCGGACAGGTGGGGGTAGGCGAGCAGTTCTTC CASSSGQVGVGEQFF
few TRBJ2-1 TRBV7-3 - TGTGCCAGCAGCTTAACTAGCTCCTACAATGAGCAGTTCTTC CASSLTSSYNEQFF
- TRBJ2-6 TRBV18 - TGTGCCAGCTCACCCCCGGGGGTCTCTGGGGCCAACGTCCTGACTTTC CASSPPGVSGANVLTF
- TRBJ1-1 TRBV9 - TGTGCCAGCAGCGTAGAAGGTCTCACTGAAGCTTTCTTT CASSVEGLTEAFF
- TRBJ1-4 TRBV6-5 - TGTGCCAGCAGTCAGGGGTGGAGGAAGGAAAAACTGTTTTTT CASSQGWRKEKLFF
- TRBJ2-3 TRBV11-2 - TGTGCCAGCACCACCGAATTAGATACGCAGTATTTT CASTTELDTQYF
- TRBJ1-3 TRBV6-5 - TGTGCCAGCAGTTACGGGAAAGGGAAGGGAAACACCATATATTTT CASSYGKGKGNTIYF
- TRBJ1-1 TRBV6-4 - TGTGCCAGCAGACAGGGACACATGAACACTGAAGCTTTCTTT CASRQGHMNTEAFF
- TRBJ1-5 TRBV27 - TGTGCCAGCAGCCTCGGGGGCTACAATCAGCCCCAGCATTTT CASSLGGYNQPQHF
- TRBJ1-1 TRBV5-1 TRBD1 TGCGCCAGCAGCCTCGGGGACAGCGAAGCTTTCTTT CASSLGDSEAFF
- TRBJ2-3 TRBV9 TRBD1 TGTGCCAGCAGCGTTGGACAGGGACCTTCTCCTGGGGGCACAGATACGCAGTATTTT CASSVGQGPSPGGTDTQYF
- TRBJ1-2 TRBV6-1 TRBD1 TGTGCCAGCAGGGGCGGGACAGCCTATGGCTACACCTTC CASRGGTAYGYTF
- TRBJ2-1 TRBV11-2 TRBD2 TGTGCCAGCAGCTTAAGCGGGAGGGGAAACTACAATGAGCAGTTCTTC CASSLSGRGNYNEQFF
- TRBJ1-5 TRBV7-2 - TGTGCCAGCAGCTTGGCAGCAAGCAATCAGCCCCAGCATTTT CASSLAASNQPQHF
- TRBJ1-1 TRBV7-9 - TGTGCCAGCAGTGGGGGAGGTCACCGGGCTTTCTTT CASSGGGHRAFF
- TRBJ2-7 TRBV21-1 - TGTGCCAGCAGCAAAGGTAGGACTAGCGGGATATTCTGCTCCTACGAGCAGTACTTC CASSKGRTSGIFCSYEQYF
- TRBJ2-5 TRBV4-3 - TGCGCCAGCAGCCAAGGTCCATGGGCTCCAGAGACCCAGTACTTC CASSQGPWAPETQYF
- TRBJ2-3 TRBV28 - TGTGCCAGCAGTATGTCGTATACGCAGTATTTT CASSMSYTQYF
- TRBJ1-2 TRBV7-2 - TGTGCCAGCAGCTTAAATTCAGGCTATGGCTACACCTTC CASSLNSGYGYTF